This TCR beta chain was documented in a study of type 1 regulatory T cells. Study as a whole: This in vitro CD4 product, T-allo10, is enriched for Tr1 cells and alloantigen-specific.

This clonotype appeared a few times. Germline CDR1 is SGHRS and CDR2 is YFSETQ. The V end lost 2 bases, the J end lost 5 bases, and 13 bases lay between the germline ends. This CDR3 is 14 amino acids long. TCRdb processed the reads anew with MiXCR; each CDR3 protein has one entry. This sample yields 80,000 to 100,000 distinct CDR3 sequences, of which roughly 28% are seen a single time; 2% to 2.5% belongs to the top ten. This sequence was found in a human donor in good health. The sequenced sample consisted of CD4+ T cells, either the whole sample or a sorted fraction (not recorded which). V is TRBV5-1 and J is TRBJ2-5, with a weak D call TRBD2 (5 bases). DNA for the CDR3: TGCGCCAGCAGCTTTAGGTTGGCGGGTGAGACCCAGTACTTC. Its protein product is CASSFRLAGETQYF.